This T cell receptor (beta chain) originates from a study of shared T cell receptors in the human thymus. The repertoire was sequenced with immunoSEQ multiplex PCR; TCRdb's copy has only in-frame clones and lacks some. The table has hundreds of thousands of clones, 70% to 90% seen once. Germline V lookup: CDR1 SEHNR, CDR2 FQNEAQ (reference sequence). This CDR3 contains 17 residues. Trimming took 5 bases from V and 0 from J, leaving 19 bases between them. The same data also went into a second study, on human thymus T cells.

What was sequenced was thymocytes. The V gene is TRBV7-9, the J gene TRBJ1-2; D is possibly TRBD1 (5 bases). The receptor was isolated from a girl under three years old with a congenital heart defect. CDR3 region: CASSPPLGQLPNYGYTF. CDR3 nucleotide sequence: TGTGCCAGCAGCCCCCCATTGGGGCAGTTGCCTAACTATGGCTACACCTTC. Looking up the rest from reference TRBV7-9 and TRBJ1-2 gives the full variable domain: DTGVSQNPRHKITKRGQNVTFRCDPISEHNRLYWYRQTLGQGPEFLTYFQNEAQLEKSRLLSDRFSAERPKGSFSTLEIQRTEQGDSAMYLCASSPPLGQLPNYGYTFGSGTRLTVV.